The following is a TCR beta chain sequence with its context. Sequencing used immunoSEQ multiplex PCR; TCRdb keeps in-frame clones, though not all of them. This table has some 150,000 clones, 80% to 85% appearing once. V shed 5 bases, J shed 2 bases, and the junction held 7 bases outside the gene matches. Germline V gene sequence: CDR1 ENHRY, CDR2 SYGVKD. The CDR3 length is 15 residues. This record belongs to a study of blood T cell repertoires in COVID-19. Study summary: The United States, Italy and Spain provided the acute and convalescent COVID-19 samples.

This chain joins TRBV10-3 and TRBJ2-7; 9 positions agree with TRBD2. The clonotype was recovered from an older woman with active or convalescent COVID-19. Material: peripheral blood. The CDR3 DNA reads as TGTGCCATCAGTACCGCTAGCGGGATGACCTACGAGCAGTACTTC. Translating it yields CAISTASGMTYEQYF.